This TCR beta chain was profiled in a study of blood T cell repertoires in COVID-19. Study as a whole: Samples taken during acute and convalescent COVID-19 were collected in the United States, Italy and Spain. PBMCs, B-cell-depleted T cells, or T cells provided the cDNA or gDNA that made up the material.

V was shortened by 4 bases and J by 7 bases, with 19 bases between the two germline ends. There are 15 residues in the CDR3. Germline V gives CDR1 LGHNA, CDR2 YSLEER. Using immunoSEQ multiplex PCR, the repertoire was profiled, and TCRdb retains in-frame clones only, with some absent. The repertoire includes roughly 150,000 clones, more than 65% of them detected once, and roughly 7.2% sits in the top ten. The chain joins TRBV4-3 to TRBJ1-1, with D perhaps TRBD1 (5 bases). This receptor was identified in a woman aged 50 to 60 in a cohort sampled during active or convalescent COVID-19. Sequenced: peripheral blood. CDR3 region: CASSRKGNPGLEAFF. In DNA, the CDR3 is TGCGCCAGCAGCCGCAAAGGGAACCCGGGACTTGAAGCTTTCTTT.